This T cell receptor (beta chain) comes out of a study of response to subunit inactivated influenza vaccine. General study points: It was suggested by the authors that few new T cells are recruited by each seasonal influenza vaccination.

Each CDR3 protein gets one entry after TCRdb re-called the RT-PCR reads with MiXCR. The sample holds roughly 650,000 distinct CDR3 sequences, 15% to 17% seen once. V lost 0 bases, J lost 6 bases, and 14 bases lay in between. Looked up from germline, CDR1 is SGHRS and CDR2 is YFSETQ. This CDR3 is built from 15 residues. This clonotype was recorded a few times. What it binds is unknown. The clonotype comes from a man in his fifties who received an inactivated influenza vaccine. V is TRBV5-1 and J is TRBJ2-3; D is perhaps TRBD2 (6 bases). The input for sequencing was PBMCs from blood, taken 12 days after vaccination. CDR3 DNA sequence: TGCGCCAGCAGCTTGGAGAGTCGGGGGTTGGATACGCAGTATTTT. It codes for CASSLESRGLDTQYF.